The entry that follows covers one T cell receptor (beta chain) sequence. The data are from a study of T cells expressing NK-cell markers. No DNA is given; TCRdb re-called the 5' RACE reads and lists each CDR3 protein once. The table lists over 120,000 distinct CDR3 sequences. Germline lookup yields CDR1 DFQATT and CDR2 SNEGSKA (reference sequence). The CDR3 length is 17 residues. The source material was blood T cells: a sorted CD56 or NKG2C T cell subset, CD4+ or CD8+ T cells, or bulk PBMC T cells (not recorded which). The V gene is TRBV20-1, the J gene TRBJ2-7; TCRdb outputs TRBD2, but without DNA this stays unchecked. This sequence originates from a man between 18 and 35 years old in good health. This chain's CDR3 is CSATGTSRHHSSYEQYF.